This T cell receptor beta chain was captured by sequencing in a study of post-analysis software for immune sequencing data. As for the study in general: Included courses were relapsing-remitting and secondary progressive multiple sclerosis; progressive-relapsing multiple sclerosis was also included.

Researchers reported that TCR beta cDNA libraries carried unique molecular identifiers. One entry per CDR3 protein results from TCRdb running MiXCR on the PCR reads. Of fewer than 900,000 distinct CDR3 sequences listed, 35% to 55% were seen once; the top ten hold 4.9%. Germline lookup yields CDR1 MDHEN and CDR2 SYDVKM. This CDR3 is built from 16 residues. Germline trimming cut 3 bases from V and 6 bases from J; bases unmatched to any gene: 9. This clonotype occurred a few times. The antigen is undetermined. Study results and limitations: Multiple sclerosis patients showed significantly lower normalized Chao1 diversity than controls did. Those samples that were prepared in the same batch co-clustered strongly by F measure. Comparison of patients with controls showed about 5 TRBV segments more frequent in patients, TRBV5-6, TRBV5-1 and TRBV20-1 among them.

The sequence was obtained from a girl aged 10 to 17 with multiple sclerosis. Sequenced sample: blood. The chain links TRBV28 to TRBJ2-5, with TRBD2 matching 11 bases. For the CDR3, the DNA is TGTGCCAGCAGTTTCCTACTAGCGGGAGTTCTAAAGACCCAGTACTTC. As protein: CASSFLLAGVLKTQYF.